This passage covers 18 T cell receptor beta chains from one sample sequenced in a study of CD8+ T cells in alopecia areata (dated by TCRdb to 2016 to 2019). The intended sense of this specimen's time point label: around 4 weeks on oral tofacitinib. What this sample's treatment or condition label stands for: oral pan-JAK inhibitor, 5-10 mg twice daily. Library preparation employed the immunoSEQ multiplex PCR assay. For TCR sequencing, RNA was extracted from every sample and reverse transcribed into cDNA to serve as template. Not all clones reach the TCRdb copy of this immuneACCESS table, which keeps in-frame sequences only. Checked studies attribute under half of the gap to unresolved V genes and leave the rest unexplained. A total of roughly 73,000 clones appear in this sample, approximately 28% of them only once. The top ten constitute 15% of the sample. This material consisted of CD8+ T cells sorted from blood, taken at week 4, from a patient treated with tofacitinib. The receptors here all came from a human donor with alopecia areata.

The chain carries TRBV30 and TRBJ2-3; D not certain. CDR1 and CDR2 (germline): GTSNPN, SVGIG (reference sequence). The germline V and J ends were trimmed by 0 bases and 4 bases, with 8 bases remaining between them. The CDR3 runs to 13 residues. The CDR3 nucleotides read TGTGCCTGGAGTGTACTAAGGGCAGATACGCAGTATTTT. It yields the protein CAWSVLRADTQYF. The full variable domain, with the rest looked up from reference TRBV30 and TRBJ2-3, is SQTIHQWPATLVQPVGSPLSLECTVEGTSNPNLYWYRQAAGRGLQLLFYSVGIGQISSEVPQNLSASRPQDRQFILSSKKLLLSDSGFYLCAWSVLRADTQYFGPGTRLTVL.

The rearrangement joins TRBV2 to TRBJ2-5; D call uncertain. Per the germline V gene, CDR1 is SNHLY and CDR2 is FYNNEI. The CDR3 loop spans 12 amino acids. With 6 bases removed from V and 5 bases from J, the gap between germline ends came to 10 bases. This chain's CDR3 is CASSSGSETQYF. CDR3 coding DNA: TGTGCCAGCAGCAGTGGATCGGAGACCCAGTACTTC.

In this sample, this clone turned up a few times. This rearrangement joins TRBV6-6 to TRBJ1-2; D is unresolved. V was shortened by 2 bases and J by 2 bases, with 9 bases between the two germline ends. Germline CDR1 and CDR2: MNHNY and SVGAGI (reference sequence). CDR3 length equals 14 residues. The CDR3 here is CASSYRTGNYGYTF. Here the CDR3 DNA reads TGTGCCAGCAGTTACCGGACGGGGAACTATGGCTACACCTTC.

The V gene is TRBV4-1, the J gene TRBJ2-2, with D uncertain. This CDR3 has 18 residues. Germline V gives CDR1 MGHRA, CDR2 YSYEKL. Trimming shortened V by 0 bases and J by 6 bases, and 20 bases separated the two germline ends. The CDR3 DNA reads TGCGCCAGCAGCCAAGAACAGCTGCCAAGTGTAAGGCCCGGGGAGCTGTTTTTT. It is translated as CASSQEQLPSVRPGELFF.

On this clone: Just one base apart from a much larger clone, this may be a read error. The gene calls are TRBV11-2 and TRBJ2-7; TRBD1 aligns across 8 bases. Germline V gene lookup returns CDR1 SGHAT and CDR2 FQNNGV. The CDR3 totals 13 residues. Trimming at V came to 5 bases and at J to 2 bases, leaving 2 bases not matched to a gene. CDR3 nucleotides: TGTGCCAGCAGCCCGGGACAGGCCTACGAGCAGTACTTC. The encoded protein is CASSPGQAYEQYF.

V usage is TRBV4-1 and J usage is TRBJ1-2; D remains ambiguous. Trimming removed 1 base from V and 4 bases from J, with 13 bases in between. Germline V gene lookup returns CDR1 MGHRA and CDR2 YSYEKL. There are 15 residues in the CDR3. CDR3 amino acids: CASSQVEVVGYGYTF. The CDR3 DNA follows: TGCGCCAGCAGCCAAGTAGAAGTTGTGGGCTATGGCTACACCTTC.

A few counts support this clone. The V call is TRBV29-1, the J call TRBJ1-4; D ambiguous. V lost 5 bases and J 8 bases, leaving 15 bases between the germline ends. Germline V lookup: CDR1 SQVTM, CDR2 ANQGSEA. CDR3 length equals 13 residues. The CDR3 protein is CSVRGGLREKLFF. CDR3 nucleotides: TGCAGCGTTCGGGGAGGGCTTCGGGAAAAACTGTTTTTT.

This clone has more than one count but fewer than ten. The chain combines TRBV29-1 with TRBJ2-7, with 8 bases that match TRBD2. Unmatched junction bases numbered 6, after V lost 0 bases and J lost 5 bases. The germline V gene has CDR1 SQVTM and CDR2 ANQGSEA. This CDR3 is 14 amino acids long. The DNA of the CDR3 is TGCAGCGTTGAAGAAGCGGGAGTGATACACGAGCAGTACTTC. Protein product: CSVEEAGVIHEQYF.

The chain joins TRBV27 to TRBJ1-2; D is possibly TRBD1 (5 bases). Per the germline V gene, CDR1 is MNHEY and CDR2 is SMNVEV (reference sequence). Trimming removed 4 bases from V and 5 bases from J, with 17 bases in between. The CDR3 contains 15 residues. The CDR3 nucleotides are TGTGCCAGCAGTTCCCGGGGGGAGGGCGGATATGGCTACACCTTC. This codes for CASSSRGEGGYGYTF.

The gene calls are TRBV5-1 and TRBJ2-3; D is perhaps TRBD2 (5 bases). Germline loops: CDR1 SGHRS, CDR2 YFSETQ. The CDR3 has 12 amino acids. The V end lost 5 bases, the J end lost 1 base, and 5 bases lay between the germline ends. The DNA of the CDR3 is TGCGCCAGCAGGGAGGGCACAGATACGCAGTATTTT. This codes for CASREGTDTQYF. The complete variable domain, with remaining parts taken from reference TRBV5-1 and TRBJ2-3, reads KAGVTQTPRYLIKTRGQQVTLSCSPISGHRSVSWYQQTPGQGLQFLFEYFSETQRNKGNFPGRFSGRQFSNSRSEMNVSTLELGDSALYLCASREGTDTQYFGPGTRLTVL.

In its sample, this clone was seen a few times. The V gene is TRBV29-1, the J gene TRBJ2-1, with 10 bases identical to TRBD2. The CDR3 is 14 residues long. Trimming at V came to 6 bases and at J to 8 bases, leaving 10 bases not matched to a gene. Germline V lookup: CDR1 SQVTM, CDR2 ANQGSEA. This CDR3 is CSVSPGLAFDEQFF. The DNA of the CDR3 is TGCAGCGTCTCCCCGGGACTAGCGTTTGATGAGCAGTTCTTC.

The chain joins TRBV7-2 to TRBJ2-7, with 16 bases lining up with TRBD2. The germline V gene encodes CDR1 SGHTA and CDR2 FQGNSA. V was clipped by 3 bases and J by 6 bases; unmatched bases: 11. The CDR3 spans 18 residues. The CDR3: CASSFGTSGRAGLGEQYF. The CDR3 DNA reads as TGTGCCAGCAGCTTTGGGACTAGCGGGAGGGCCGGTCTAGGCGAGCAGTACTTC.

CDR3: CSASAGEQYF. CDR3 sequence (DNA): TGCAGCGCCTCGGCCGGGGAGCAGTACTTC. This chain uses TRBV29-1 with TRBJ2-7; D unclear. The CDR3 is 10 amino acids. V shed 7 bases and J shed 7 bases, with 11 bases lying between them. Germline V gives CDR1 SQVTM, CDR2 ANQGSEA.

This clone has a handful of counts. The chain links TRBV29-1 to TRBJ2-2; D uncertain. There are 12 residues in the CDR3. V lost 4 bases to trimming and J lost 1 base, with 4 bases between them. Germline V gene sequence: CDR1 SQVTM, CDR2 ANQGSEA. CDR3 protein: CSVARNTGELFF. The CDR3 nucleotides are TGCAGCGTTGCCAGGAACACCGGGGAGCTGTTTTTT.

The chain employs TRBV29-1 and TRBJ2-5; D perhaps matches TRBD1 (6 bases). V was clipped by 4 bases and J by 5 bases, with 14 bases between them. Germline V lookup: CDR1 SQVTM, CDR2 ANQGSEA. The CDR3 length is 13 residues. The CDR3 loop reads CSVAVGTTETQYF. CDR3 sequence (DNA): TGCAGCGTTGCCGTCGGGACAACTGAGACCCAGTACTTC.

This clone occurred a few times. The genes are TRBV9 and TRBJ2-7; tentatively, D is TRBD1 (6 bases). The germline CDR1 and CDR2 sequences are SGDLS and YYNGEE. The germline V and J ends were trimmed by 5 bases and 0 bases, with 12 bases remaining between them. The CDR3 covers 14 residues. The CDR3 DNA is TGTGCCAGCAGTGCCGGGACAATCTCCTACGAGCAGTACTTC. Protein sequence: CASSAGTISYEQYF.

The DNA of the CDR3 is TGCAGCGTTGAAGATAACAGGGGGCTACATGAGACCCAGTACTTC. Encoded protein: CSVEDNRGLHETQYF. This chain links TRBV29-1 with TRBJ2-5, with TRBD1 matching over 9 bases. Germline assignment: CDR1 SQVTM and CDR2 ANQGSEA. With 0 bases clipped from V and 5 bases from J, the junction kept 7 bases outside the gene matches. The CDR3 length is 15 residues.

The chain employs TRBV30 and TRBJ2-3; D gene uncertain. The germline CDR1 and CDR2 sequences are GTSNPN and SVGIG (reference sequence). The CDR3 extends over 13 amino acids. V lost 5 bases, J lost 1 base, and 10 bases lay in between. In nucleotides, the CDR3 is TGTGCCTGGGGTTTCGGGCGCACAGATACGCAGTATTTT. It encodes CAWGFGRTDTQYF.